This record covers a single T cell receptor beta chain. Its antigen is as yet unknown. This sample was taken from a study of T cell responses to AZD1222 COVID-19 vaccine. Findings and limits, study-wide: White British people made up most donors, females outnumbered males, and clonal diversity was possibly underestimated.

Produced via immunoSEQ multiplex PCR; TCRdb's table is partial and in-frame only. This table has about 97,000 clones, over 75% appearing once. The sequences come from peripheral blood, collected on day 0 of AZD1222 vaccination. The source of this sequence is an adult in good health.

CDR3 residues: CASSLGQGRLFF. The CDR3 DNA reads TGTGCCAGCAGTTTGGGACAGGGACGGCTGTTTTTT. J is TRBJ1-4 and V is TRBV28; TRBD1 matches 9 bases. The germline CDR1 and CDR2 sequences are MDHEN and SYDVKM. J gave up 14 bases and V 3 bases, and 4 bases lay outside the gene matches. The CDR3 has 12 amino acids.